These 25 T cell receptor beta chains originate from one sample sequenced in a study of T cell clones after liver transplantation (dated by TCRdb to 2018 to 2020). The library was generated by the immunoSEQ multiplex PCR assay. Drawn from immuneACCESS, this table holds only the in-frame rearrangements with V and J called that TCRdb kept. Clones are partly lost; checked studies trace under half to an unresolved V gene and leave the rest unexplained. The sample table shows more than 15,000 clones, and 80% are seen once. The top ten hold about 40% of the sample. This sample comprised CD8+ T cells from blood, obtained about 50 months after liver transplant. These TCRs come from a human patient who received a liver transplant. Where a transplant has occurred, the graft donor may have supplied some of the T cells.

This chain connects TRBV7-2 to TRBJ2-7; TRBD1 aligns across 8 bases. The CDR3 is made up of 14 amino acids. V dropped 4 bases and J dropped 4; count of bases not matched to a gene: 6. Germline V CDR1 and CDR2: SGHTA, FQGNSA. CDR3 loop: CASSSMDRAYEQYF. DNA of the CDR3: TGTGCCAGCAGCTCGATGGACAGGGCGTACGAGCAGTACTTC.

V is TRBV4-3 and J is TRBJ2-7; no reliable D call. Germline CDR1 and CDR2: LGHNA and YSLEER. Trimming stripped 0 bases from V and 6 bases from J, with 15 bases between. The CDR3 has 15 residues. DNA for the CDR3: TGCGCCAGCAGCCAAGATGGTGCGGCTCTCGCCGAGCAGTACTTC. Its translation is CASSQDGAALAEQYF.

The V call is TRBV4-1, the J call TRBJ1-5; 8 positions agree with TRBD1. Trimming cost V 0 bases and J 0 bases; bases outside gene matches: 13. The CDR3 runs to 20 residues. CDR1 MGHRA and CDR2 YSYEKL come from the germline V gene. The CDR3 loop reads CASSQDIWDRLLSSNQPQHF. The CDR3 coding sequence is TGCGCCAGCAGCCAAGATATTTGGGACAGGCTTCTGTCTAGCAATCAGCCCCAGCATTTT.

CDR3 coding DNA: TGTGCCAGCAGCCCAAACCCAGGGGAACAAGAGACCCAGTACTTC. It is translated as CASSPNPGEQETQYF. V is TRBV6-5 and J is TRBJ2-5; perhaps TRBD1 as D (6 bases). V lost 6 bases and J 2 bases, leaving 16 bases between the germline ends. The CDR3 has 15 amino acids. Per the germline V gene, CDR1 is MNHEY and CDR2 is SVGAGI.

The chain employs TRBV29-1 and TRBJ2-7; 8 bases agree with TRBD2. This CDR3 has 13 residues. J was trimmed by 1 base and V by 5 bases; bases with no gene match: 4. CDR1 SQVTM and CDR2 ANQGSEA come from the germline V gene. Here the CDR3 reads CSVTGTSSYEQYF. The CDR3 nucleotides are TGCAGCGTTACCGGGACTAGTTCCTACGAGCAGTACTTC.

This sequence joins TRBV27 and TRBJ2-1; D gene uncertain. This CDR3 comprises 13 residues. The germline V and J ends were trimmed by 5 bases and 3 bases, with 8 bases remaining between them. CDR1 is MNHEY and CDR2 is SMNVEV in the germline V gene (reference sequence). This CDR3 reads CASSSTLYNEQFF. CDR3 in DNA: TGTGCCAGCAGTAGTACCCTCTACAATGAGCAGTTCTTC.

The chain combines TRBV4-3 with TRBJ2-7, with 10 bases aligning to TRBD2. The germline V gene has CDR1 LGHNA and CDR2 YSLEER. Unmatched junction bases numbered 11, after V lost 4 bases and J lost 5 bases. There are 16 residues in the CDR3. The CDR3 spells CASSLSSGGAGDEQYF. DNA for the CDR3: TGCGCCAGCAGCCTGTCAAGCGGGGGGGCAGGGGACGAGCAGTACTTC.

The V gene is TRBV4-3, the J gene TRBJ2-7; no definite D call. V was cut by 0 bases and J by 4 bases, with 7 bases left in between. Germline V gene sequence: CDR1 LGHNA, CDR2 YSLEER. This CDR3 has 13 residues. The CDR3 nucleotides read TGCGCCAGCAGCCAAGAGCAGACTTACGAGCAGTACTTC. It is translated as CASSQEQTYEQYF.

V usage is TRBV11-3 and J usage is TRBJ2-7; TRBD1 aligns across 8 bases. CDR3 length equals 14 residues. V trimming: 3 bases; J trimming: 7 bases; junction bases outside the gene matches: 8. Germline lookup yields CDR1 SGHNT and CDR2 YENEEA. CDR3 nucleotides: TGTGCCAGCAGCTTGTCGCAGGGGGCTCAGGAGCAGTACTTC. It yields the protein CASSLSQGAQEQYF.

Notes on this clone: At one of its ends the junction is not consistent with the germline gene, which may arise from a read error. V gene TRBV5-5 combines with J gene TRBJ2-7; D is perhaps TRBD1 (6 bases). Germline V gives CDR1 SGHKS, CDR2 YYEKEE (reference sequence). The CDR3 is made up of 15 amino acids. CDR3 in amino acids: CASSQDRGSSYEQYF. In DNA, the CDR3 is TGCGCCAGCAGCCAAGATAGGGGGAGCTCCTACGAGCAGTACTTC.

The chain joins TRBV4-1 to TRBJ2-7, with 7 bases that match TRBD1. The V segment lost 4 bases and the J segment 4 bases; nucleotides outside the gene matches: 4. The CDR3 extends over 13 amino acids. Germline assignment: CDR1 MGHRA and CDR2 YSYEKL. CDR3 amino acids: CASSPTGKYEQYF. The CDR3 DNA is TGCGCCAGCAGCCCGACAGGGAAGTACGAGCAGTACTTC.

The genes are TRBV9 and TRBJ2-1; D may be TRBD2 (5 bases). Germline V lookup: CDR1 SGDLS, CDR2 YYNGEE. The CDR3 covers 13 residues. The germline V and J ends were trimmed by 0 bases and 7 bases, with 8 bases remaining between them. The CDR3 coding sequence is TGTGCCAGCAGCGTAGGGACTGATAATGAGCAGTTCTTC. Its protein is CASSVGTDNEQFF.

The chain links TRBV19 to TRBJ2-2, with D unresolved. This CDR3 has 11 amino acids. Germline V lookup: CDR1 LNHDA, CDR2 SQIVND (reference sequence). The V gene lost 7 bases and the J gene lost 4 bases, with 4 bases spanning the gap. The CDR3 DNA follows: TGTGCCAGTAAGAGCACCGGGGAGCTGTTTTTT. This gives the protein CASKSTGELFF. Based on the CDR3 plus reference TRBV19 and TRBJ2-2, the full variable domain is DGGITQSPKYLFRKEGQNVTLSCEQNLNHDAMYWYRQDPGQGLRLIYYSQIVNDFQKGDIAEGYSVSREKKESFPLTVTSAQKNPTAFYLCASKSTGELFFGEGSRLTVL.

This clone appeared once. This sequence joins TRBV5-1 and TRBJ1-1; 8 nucleotides align to TRBD1. Looked up from germline, CDR1 is SGHRS and CDR2 is YFSETQ. V lost 1 base, J lost 5 bases, and 7 bases stayed unmatched. CDR3 size: 15 residues. CDR3 DNA sequence: TGCGCCAGCAGCTTGACAGGACAGGGACGGACTGAAGCTTTCTTT. Translation gives CASSLTGQGRTEAFF.

The J gene is TRBJ2-3, the V gene TRBV12-5; D not resolved. This CDR3 is 13 amino acids long. Germline V gives CDR1 LGHNT, CDR2 FRNRAP. Trimming shortened V by 1 base and J by 2 bases, and 4 bases separated the two germline ends. In DNA form, the CDR3 reads TGTGCTAGTGGTTTGGGAACCACAGATACGCAGTATTTT. Its protein is CASGLGTTDTQYF.

This clone was detected once. The V call is TRBV4-1, the J call TRBJ2-3; D gene unclear. The V gene lost 1 base and the J gene lost 0 bases, with 5 bases spanning the gap. From germline, CDR1 is MGHRA and CDR2 YSYEKL. CDR3 length equals 14 residues. The CDR3, as DNA: TGCGCCAGCAGCCAAGGGGGAAGCACAGATACGCAGTATTTT. This sequence encodes CASSQGGSTDTQYF.

V usage is TRBV27 and J usage is TRBJ2-1; 8 nucleotides match TRBD2. CDR3 length: 17 residues. V dropped 5 bases and J dropped 5; count of bases not matched to a gene: 14. Germline CDR1 MNHEY, CDR2 SMNVEV (reference sequence). In DNA, the CDR3 is TGTGCCAGCAGTCCGTACCGCGGGACTAGAATAAACAATGAGCAGTTCTTC. As protein: CASSPYRGTRINNEQFF.

This clone has a single count. This chain uses TRBV7-9 with TRBJ1-4; D possibly corresponds to TRBD1 (5 bases). The CDR3 runs 13 residues. Trimming pared 5 bases from V and 7 bases from J, leaving 11 bases between. Per germline, CDR1 SEHNR and CDR2 FQNEAQ (reference sequence). The CDR3 DNA reads as TGTGCCAGCAGCGAGGGACCGGGTGAAAAACTGTTTTTT. This gives the protein CASSEGPGEKLFF.

This clone was detected a few times. This rearrangement joins TRBV7-6 to TRBJ1-1; no reliable D call. CDR1 and CDR2 (germline): SGHVS, FNYEAQ. This CDR3 comprises 11 residues. V was pared by 4 bases and J by 7 bases, with 7 bases between. The CDR3 loop is CASSSGSEAFF. In DNA, the CDR3 is TGTGCCAGCAGCTCTGGGAGTGAAGCTTTCTTT.

This sequence joins TRBV19 and TRBJ2-1; D not resolved. This CDR3 is 9 amino acids long. CDR1 is LNHDA and CDR2 is SQIVND in the germline V gene (reference sequence). Trimming removed 10 bases at V and 4 bases at J, with 2 bases between. The CDR3 region is CAIYNEQFF. CDR3 coding DNA: TGTGCCATTTACAATGAGCAGTTCTTC. Full variable domain (rest looked up from reference TRBV19 and TRBJ2-1): DGGITQSPKYLFRKEGQNVTLSCEQNLNHDAMYWYRQDPGQGLRLIYYSQIVNDFQKGDIAEGYSVSREKKESFPLTVTSAQKNPTAFYLCAIYNEQFFGPGTRLTVL.

V and J are TRBV7-9 and TRBJ2-5; TRBD2 matches at 9 bases. This CDR3 is built from 15 residues. Per the germline V gene, CDR1 is SEHNR and CDR2 is FQNEAQ (reference sequence). Losses at the gene ends were 8 bases for V and 4 bases for J; bases not matched to a gene: 11. The CDR3 sequence: CASGKSGRRVETQYF. DNA for the CDR3: TGTGCCAGCGGAAAGAGCGGGAGGAGGGTAGAGACCCAGTACTTC.

The CDR3 DNA follows: TGTGCCAGCAGTTCACTAGCGGGAGACCAAGAGACCCAGTACTTC. This sequence encodes CASSSLAGDQETQYF. The rearrangement uses TRBV6-6 and TRBJ2-5; 11 bases map to TRBD2. The V gene end was trimmed by 4 bases and the J gene end by 0 bases; junction bases not matched to a gene: 1. The CDR3 loop spans 15 amino acids. Germline V gene sequence: CDR1 MNHNY, CDR2 SVGAGI (reference sequence).

V gene TRBV27 combines with J gene TRBJ2-7; TRBD2 aligns across 15 bases. V lost 0 bases, J lost 6 bases, and 12 bases stayed unmatched. From germline, CDR1 is MNHEY and CDR2 SMNVEV (reference sequence). The CDR3 covers 19 residues. The CDR3 loop is CASSLSIPGLAGGAFEQYF. The CDR3 DNA reads TGTGCCAGCAGTTTATCTATCCCAGGACTAGCGGGGGGGGCCTTCGAGCAGTACTTC.

This clone was found a few times. The chain couples TRBV7-3 to TRBJ1-1, with D maybe TRBD1 (5 bases). Trimming stripped 5 bases from V and 6 bases from J, with 16 bases between. The germline CDR1 and CDR2 sequences are SGHTA and FQGTGA. This CDR3 contains 14 residues. The CDR3 protein is CASSPGGGKAEAFF. DNA for the CDR3: TGTGCCAGCAGCCCCGGTGGGGGAAAAGCTGAAGCTTTCTTT. Using reference TRBV7-3 and TRBJ1-1 for the parts outside the CDR3, the full variable domain is GAGVSQTPSNKVTEKGKYVELRCDPISGHTALYWYRQSLGQGPEFLIYFQGTGAADDSGLPNDRFFAVRPEGSVSTLKIQRTERGDSAVYLCASSPGGGKAEAFFGQGTRLTVV.

The chain couples TRBV28 to TRBJ2-1; 9 bases align to TRBD2. The CDR3 has 15 residues. The V and J ends lost 3 bases and 5 bases, in that order; junction bases with no gene match: 5. Germline loops: CDR1 MDHEN, CDR2 SYDVKM. The CDR3 region has the DNA TGTGCCAGCAGTTTGATCCAGCGGGAGGACAATGAGCAGTTCTTC. This encodes CASSLIQREDNEQFF.